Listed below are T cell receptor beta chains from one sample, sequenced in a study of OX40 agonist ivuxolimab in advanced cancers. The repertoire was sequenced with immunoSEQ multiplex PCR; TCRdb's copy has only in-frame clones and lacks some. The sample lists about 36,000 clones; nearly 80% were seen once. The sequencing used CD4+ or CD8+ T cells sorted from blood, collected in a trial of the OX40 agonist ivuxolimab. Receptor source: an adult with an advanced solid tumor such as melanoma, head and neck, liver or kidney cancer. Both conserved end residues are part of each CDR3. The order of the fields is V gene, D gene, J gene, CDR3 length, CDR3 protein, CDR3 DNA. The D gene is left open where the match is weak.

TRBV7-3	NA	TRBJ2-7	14	CASSLEGGPYEQYF	TGTGCCAGCAGCTTAGAGGGGGGCCCCTACGAGCAGTACTTC
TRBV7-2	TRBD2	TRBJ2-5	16	CASSSRLAGGRETQYF	TGTGCCAGCAGCTCCCGACTAGCGGGGGGGCGAGAGACCCAGTACTTC
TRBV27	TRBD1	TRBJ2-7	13	CASKGQVGYEQYF	TGTGCCAGCAAGGGACAGGTAGGCTACGAGCAGTACTTC
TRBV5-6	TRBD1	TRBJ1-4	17	CASSFSGQGATNEKLFF	TGTGCCAGCAGCTTTTCGGGACAGGGGGCTACTAATGAAAAACTGTTTTTT
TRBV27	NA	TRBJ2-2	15	CASSFARGGTGELFF	TGTGCCAGCAGTTTCGCCAGGGGGGGCACCGGGGAGCTGTTTTTT
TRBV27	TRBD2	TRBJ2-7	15	CASRSSGSNYYEQYF	TGTGCCAGCAGATCTAGCGGCTCGAACTACTACGAGCAGTACTTC
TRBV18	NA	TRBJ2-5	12	CASSPIAETQYF	TGTGCCAGCTCTCCAATAGCAGAGACCCAGTACTTC
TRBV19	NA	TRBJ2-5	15	CASSIAARMAETQYF	TGTGCCAGTAGTATAGCAGCGCGTATGGCTGAGACCCAGTACTTC
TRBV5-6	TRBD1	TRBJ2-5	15	CASSFPDRGKETQYF	TGTGCCAGCAGCTTCCCGGACAGGGGGAAAGAGACCCAGTACTTC
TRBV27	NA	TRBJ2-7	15	CASSPLGGAPYEQYF	TGTGCCAGCAGCCCCCTTGGGGGGGCCCCCTACGAGCAGTACTTC
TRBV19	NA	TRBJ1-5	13	CASRRTPNQPQHF	TGTGCCAGTAGGAGAACCCCAAATCAGCCCCAGCATTTT